This TCR beta chain comes out of a study of blood T cell repertoires in COVID-19. Measured with immunoSEQ multiplex PCR; TCRdb has only the in-frame clones, and not every one. The sample contains around 190,000 clones, about four fifths of which appear only once. Germline values: CDR1 MNHEY, CDR2 SVGAGI. J gave up 3 bases and V 7 bases, and 8 bases lay outside the gene matches. CDR3 length: 15 amino acids. J is TRBJ2-7 and V is TRBV6-5; 11 bases are shared with TRBD2. Material: peripheral blood. This sequence originates from a middle-aged woman with COVID-19, enrolled during active disease. In DNA, the CDR3 is TGTGCCAGCACGTTAACTAGCGGGGGCCGCTACGAGCAGTACTTC. This translates into CASTLTSGGRYEQYF.